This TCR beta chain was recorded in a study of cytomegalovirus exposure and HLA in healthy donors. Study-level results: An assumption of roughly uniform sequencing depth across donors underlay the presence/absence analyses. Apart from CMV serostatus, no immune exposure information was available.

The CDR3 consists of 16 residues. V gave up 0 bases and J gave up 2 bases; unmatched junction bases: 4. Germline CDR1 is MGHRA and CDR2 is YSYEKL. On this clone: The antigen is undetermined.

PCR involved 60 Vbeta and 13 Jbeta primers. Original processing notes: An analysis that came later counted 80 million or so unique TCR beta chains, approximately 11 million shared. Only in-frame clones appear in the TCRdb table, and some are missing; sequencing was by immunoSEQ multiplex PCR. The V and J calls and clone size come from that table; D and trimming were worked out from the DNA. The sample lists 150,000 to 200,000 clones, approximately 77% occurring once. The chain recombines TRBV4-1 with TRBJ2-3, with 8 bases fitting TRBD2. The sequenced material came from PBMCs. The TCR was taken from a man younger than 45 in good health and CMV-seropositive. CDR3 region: CASSQERAGVTDTQYF. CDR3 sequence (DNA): TGCGCCAGCAGCCAAGAACGAGCGGGGGTCACAGATACGCAGTATTTT.